The sequence of this T cell receptor (beta chain) was determined in a study of blood T cell repertoires in COVID-19. Methods used by the authors: The authors estimated nucleated cell counts from reference gene primer amplification. TCRdb's copy holds only in-frame clones and misses some; the assay was immunoSEQ multiplex PCR. The D gene and trimming were derived from the DNA, and the V and J assignments and clone size from that table. In the table there are approximately 230,000 clones, 88% of which are singletons. This CDR3 spans 13 amino acids. V was clipped by 1 base and J by 7 bases, with 11 bases between them. Germline V gene sequence: CDR1 SGHNT, CDR2 YYREEE (reference sequence). Seattle researchers signed up patients amid active infection and tracked them longitudinally.

The sequence derives from a woman aged 25 to 39 with COVID-19, enrolled during active disease. The rearrangement links TRBV5-4 to TRBJ1-1; weak D call: TRBD1 (5 bases). Source material: peripheral blood. Here the CDR3 DNA reads TGTGCCAGCAGCTTGTCCAGGGACTTTGAAGCTTTCTTT. Translated, it gives CASSLSRDFEAFF.